The 11 T cell receptor beta chains below come from one sample, sequenced in a study of blood T cell repertoires in COVID-19. Assay used: immunoSEQ multiplex PCR; TCRdb lists only in-frame clones, some missing. The sample lists roughly 200,000 clones, about 85% seen once, with 2.9% in the top ten. The sequenced material came from peripheral blood. Source of these receptors: a woman under 40 with active or convalescent COVID-19.

V and J are TRBV5-1 and TRBJ2-2; TRBD2 might be the D (6 bases). Germline CDR1 reads SGHRS; CDR2 reads YFSETQ. The CDR3 sequence is 16 residues long. V was cut by 0 bases and J by 4 bases, with 13 bases left in between. Here the CDR3 DNA reads TGCGCCAGCAGCTTGGATCCGGGAGTAGGCACCGGGGAGCTGTTTTTT. This encodes CASSLDPGVGTGELFF. Looking up the rest from reference TRBV5-1 and TRBJ2-2 gives the full variable domain: KAGVTQTPRYLIKTRGQQVTLSCSPISGHRSVSWYQQTPGQGLQFLFEYFSETQRNKGNFPGRFSGRQFSNSRSEMNVSTLELGDSALYLCASSLDPGVGTGELFFGEGSRLTVL.

This chain joins TRBV30 and TRBJ1-5, with D perhaps matching TRBD1 (5 bases). The CDR3 totals 13 residues. From germline, CDR1 is GTSNPN and CDR2 SVGIG (reference sequence). The V end was cut by 5 bases, the J end by 4 bases, with 12 bases between. CDR3 region: CAWETAVNQPQHF. CDR3 DNA: TGTGCCTGGGAGACAGCAGTAAATCAGCCCCAGCATTTT.

This clone has a single count. The chain couples TRBV4-1 to TRBJ2-1; TRBD2 matches at 11 bases. CDR3 size: 17 residues. The trim removed 2 bases at V and 5 bases at J, leaving 8 bases unmatched. Germline-derived CDR1 and CDR2 are MGHRA and YSYEKL. The CDR3, as DNA: TGCGCCAGCAGCCAACCTATAGCGGGGGGGCCCCACAATGAGCAGTTCTTC. Its protein is CASSQPIAGGPHNEQFF.

This chain connects TRBV5-8 to TRBJ1-2; D is possibly TRBD1 (5 bases). The CDR3 spans 14 residues. Germline V gene lookup returns CDR1 SGHTS and CDR2 YDEGEE. The V end was cut by 1 base, the J end by 4 bases, with 11 bases between. CDR3 residues: CASSLHRTTYGYTF. The CDR3 nucleotides are TGTGCCAGCAGCTTGCATAGGACAACCTATGGCTACACCTTC.

The chain employs TRBV3-1 (or the pseudogene TRBV3-2) and TRBJ2-7; TRBD2 aligns across 8 bases. Per the germline V gene, CDR1 is LGHDT and CDR2 is YNNKEL (reference sequence). J lost 6 bases, V lost 4 bases, and 11 bases had no gene match. This CDR3 is 15 amino acids long. CDR3 bases: TGTGCCAGCAGCCTGGGAGGAAGGGCGGGGGGCGAGCAGTACTTC. Translating it yields CASSLGGRAGGEQYF.

Only a few counts were recorded for this clone. CDR3 amino acids: CASSLALGAPRTEAFF. As DNA, the CDR3 is TGTGCCAGCAGCTTAGCGTTGGGGGCCCCGAGGACTGAAGCTTTCTTT. This rearrangement joins TRBV7-9 to TRBJ1-1; tentatively, D is TRBD1 (6 bases). V lost 0 bases to trimming and J lost 5 bases, with 16 bases between them. CDR3 length equals 16 residues. Germline CDR1 SEHNR, CDR2 FQNEAQ (reference sequence).

CDR3 DNA sequence: TGTGCCAGCAGCCAGACAGGGAAGGGTTCACCCCTCCACTTT. It translates to CASSQTGKGSPLHF. This chain joins TRBV7-6 and TRBJ1-6, with 7 nucleotides matching TRBD1. J lost 9 bases, V lost 5 bases, and 7 bases had no gene match. CDR3 size: 14 residues. The germline V gene has CDR1 SGHVS and CDR2 FNYEAQ.

The chain links TRBV19 to TRBJ1-2; the match to TRBD1 covers 9 bases. The CDR3 length is 16 residues. The junction had 12 bases not matched to a gene; V was cut back by 5 bases and J by 5 bases. The germline V gene has CDR1 LNHDA and CDR2 SQIVND (reference sequence). The CDR3 DNA reads TGTGCCAGTAGTCAATCCGGGACAGGGTTCGCTTATGGCTACACCTTC. Translating it yields CASSQSGTGFAYGYTF. The complete variable domain, with remaining parts taken from reference TRBV19 and TRBJ1-2, reads DGGITQSPKYLFRKEGQNVTLSCEQNLNHDAMYWYRQDPGQGLRLIYYSQIVNDFQKGDIAEGYSVSREKKESFPLTVTSAQKNPTAFYLCASSQSGTGFAYGYTFGSGTRLTVV.

V gene TRBV3-1 (or the pseudogene TRBV3-2) combines with J gene TRBJ1-4, with 7 bases aligning to TRBD1. The germline V gene encodes CDR1 LGHDT and CDR2 YNNKEL (reference sequence). V trimming: 1 base; J trimming: 6 bases; junction bases outside the gene matches: 2. The CDR3 length is 14 residues. The CDR3 loop is CASSQAQGDEKLFF. CDR3 nucleotides: TGTGCCAGCAGCCAAGCCCAGGGGGATGAAAAACTGTTTTTT.

V is TRBV29-1 and J is TRBJ2-1, with TRBD1 matching 9 bases. The J segment lost 7 bases and the V segment lost 5 bases, leaving 15 bases of the junction unmatched. Germline assignment: CDR1 SQVTM and CDR2 ANQGSEA. The CDR3 length is 16 residues. CDR3 in DNA: TGCAGCGTTTTCTCACAGGGGGCCGCCTGGAAGAATGAGCAGTTCTTC. As protein: CSVFSQGAAWKNEQFF.

The DNA for the CDR3 is TGTGCCATCAAGCAGAACACTGAAGCTTTCTTT. It encodes CAIKQNTEAFF. V gene TRBV10-3 combines with J gene TRBJ1-1; no firm D call. The CDR3 loop spans 11 amino acids. Trimming stripped 7 bases from V and 1 base from J, with 4 bases between. Per germline, CDR1 ENHRY and CDR2 SYGVKD.